This T cell receptor (beta chain) was identified during a study of radiation and T cells in renal cell carcinoma. This sample's time point: blood 4 weeks post-SBRT, at nephrectomy. Treatment here: 15 Gy SBRT to primary tumor, nephrectomy 4 weeks later. With V trimmed by 4 bases and J by 8 bases, 9 bases remained unmatched. Looked up from germline, CDR1 is SGHTS and CDR2 is YDEGEE. CDR3 size: 14 residues. Measured with immunoSEQ multiplex PCR; TCRdb has only the in-frame clones, and not every one. The repertoire holds over 85,000 clones, with around four fifths as singletons. J is TRBJ2-1 and V is TRBV5-8, with 7 bases identical to TRBD2. The sequence was collected from a man aged 50-59 years with renal cell carcinoma. The material was blood, obtained from a patient whose treatment included radiotherapy and nephrectomy. The CDR3 sequence is CASSPWGGEDEQFF. In DNA form, the CDR3 reads TGTGCCAGCAGCCCCTGGGGAGGGGAGGATGAGCAGTTCTTC.